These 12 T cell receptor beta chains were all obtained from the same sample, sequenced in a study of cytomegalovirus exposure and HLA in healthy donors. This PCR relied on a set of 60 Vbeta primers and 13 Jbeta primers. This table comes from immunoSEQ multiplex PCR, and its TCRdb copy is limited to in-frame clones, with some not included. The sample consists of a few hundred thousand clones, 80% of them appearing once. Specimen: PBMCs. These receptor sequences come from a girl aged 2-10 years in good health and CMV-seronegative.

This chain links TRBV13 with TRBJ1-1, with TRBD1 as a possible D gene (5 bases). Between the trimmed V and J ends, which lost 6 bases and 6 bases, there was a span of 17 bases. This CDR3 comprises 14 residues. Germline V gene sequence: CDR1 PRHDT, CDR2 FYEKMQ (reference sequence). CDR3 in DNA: TGTGCCAGCAGGTCGGAGGGGCCGCCCGCTGAAGCTTTCTTT. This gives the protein CASRSEGPPAEAFF.

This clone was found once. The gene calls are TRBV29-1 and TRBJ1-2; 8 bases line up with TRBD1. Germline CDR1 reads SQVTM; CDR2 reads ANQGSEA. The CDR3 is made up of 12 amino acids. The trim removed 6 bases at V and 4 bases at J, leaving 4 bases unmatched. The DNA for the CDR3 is TGCAGCGTCGAACAGGGGGGCTATGGCTACACCTTC. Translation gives CSVEQGGYGYTF.

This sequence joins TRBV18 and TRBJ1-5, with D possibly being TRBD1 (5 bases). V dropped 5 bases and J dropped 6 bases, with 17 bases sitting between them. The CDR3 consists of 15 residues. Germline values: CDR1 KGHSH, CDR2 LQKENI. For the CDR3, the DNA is TGTGCCAGCTCAACGGACCGCGGGGGAAGTCAGCCCCAGCATTTT. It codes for CASSTDRGGSQPQHF.

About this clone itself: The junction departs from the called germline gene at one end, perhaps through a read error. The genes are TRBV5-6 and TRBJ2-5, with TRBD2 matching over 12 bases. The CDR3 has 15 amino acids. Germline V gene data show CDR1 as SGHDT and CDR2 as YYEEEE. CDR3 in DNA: TGTGCCAGCAGTGATGTGACTAGCGGGAGAGAGATCCAGTACTTC. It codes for CASSDVTSGREIQYF. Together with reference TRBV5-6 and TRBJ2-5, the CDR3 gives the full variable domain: DAGVTQSPTHLIKTRGQQVTLRCSPKSGHDTVSWYQQALGQGPQFIFQYYEEEERQRGNFPDRFSGHQFPNYSSELNVNALLLGDSALYLCASSDVTSGREIQYFGPGTRLLVL.

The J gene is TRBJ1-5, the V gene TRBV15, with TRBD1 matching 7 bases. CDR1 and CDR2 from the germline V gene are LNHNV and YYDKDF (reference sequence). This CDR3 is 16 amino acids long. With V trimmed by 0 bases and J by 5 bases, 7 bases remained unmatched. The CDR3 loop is CATSREVVTGDQPQHF. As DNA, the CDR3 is TGTGCCACCAGCAGAGAGGTTGTAACAGGGGATCAGCCCCAGCATTTT. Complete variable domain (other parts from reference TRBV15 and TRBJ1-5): DAMVIQNPRYQVTQFGKPVTLSCSQTLNHNVMYWYQQKSSQAPKLLFHYYDKDFNNEADTPDNFQSRRPNTSFCFLDIRSPGLGDTAMYLCATSREVVTGDQPQHFGDGTRLSIL.

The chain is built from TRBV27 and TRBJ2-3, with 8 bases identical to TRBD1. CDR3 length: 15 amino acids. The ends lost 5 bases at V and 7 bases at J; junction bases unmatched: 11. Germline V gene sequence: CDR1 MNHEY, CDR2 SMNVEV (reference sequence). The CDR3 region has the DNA TGTGCCAGCAGTCCCCGAGGACAGGGAGTATATACGCAGTATTTT. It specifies CASSPRGQGVYTQYF.

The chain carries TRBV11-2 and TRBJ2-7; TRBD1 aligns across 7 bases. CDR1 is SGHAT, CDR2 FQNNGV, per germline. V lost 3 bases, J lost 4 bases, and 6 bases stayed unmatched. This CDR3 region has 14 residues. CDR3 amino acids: CASSLVDRVYEQYF. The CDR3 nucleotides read TGTGCCAGCAGCTTGGTAGACAGGGTTTACGAGCAGTACTTC.

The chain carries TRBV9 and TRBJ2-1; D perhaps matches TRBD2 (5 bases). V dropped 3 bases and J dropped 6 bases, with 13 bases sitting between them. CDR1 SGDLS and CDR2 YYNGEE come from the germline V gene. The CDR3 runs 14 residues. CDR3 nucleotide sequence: TGTGCCAGCAGCGCGGAAGGGCGGGTCAATGAGCAGTTCTTC. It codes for CASSAEGRVNEQFF.

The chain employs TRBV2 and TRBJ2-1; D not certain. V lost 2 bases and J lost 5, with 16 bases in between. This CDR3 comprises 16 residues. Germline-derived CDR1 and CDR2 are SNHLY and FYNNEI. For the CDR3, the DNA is TGTGCCAGCAGTGAATTGGCCGATGTGGTAAACAATGAGCAGTTCTTC. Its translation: CASSELADVVNNEQFF.

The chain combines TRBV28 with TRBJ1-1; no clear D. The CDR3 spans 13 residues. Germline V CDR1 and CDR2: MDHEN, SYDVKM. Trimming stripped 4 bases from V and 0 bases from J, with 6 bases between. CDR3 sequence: CASSSYMNTEAFF. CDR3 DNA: TGTGCCAGCAGTTCGTACATGAACACTGAAGCTTTCTTT.

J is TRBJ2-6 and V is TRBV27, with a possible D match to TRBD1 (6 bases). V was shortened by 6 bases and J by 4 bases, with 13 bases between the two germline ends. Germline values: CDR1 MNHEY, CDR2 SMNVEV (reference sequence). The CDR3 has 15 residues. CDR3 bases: TGTGCCAGCAGGTCGACAGGTTCCGGGGCCAACGTCCTGACTTTC. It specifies CASRSTGSGANVLTF. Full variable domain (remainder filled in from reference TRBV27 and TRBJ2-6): EAQVTQNPRYLITVTGKKLTVTCSQNMNHEYMSWYRQDPGLGLRQIYYSMNVEVTDKGDVPEGYKVSRKEKRNFPLILESPSPNQTSLYFCASRSTGSGANVLTFGAGSRLTVL.

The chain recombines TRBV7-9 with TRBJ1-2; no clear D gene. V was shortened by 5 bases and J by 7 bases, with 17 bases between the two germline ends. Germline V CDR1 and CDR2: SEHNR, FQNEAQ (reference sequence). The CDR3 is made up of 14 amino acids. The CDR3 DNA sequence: TGTGCCAGCAGCCTTAGTCTCCTTCCTACTGGCTACACCTTC. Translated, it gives CASSLSLLPTGYTF.